Listed below are T cell receptor beta chains from one sample, sequenced in a study of T cell clonotyping in hematopoietic cell transplantation. This table comes from immunoSEQ multiplex PCR, and its TCRdb copy is limited to in-frame clones, with some not included. The repertoire consists of some 15,000 clones, with roughly 80% occurring once and the leading ten covering less than 7%. The specimen was PBMCs, collected 100 days after allogeneic stem cell transplant. These receptors came from a female patient aged 40 to 50 who had an allogeneic stem cell transplant from a related donor, so T cells may come from the graft donor. Some clones in this sample may be carry-over from other donors' samples. Both conserved end residues are part of each CDR3. Fields, in order: clone size, J gene, D gene, V gene, CDR3 DNA, CDR3 protein. A D gene is named only where the DNA matches it firmly. Rows may omit the clone size; those that give it use once, few, many or a size class.

size: large; J: TRBJ2-7; D: NA; V: TRBV5-6; DNA: TGTGCCAGCAGCTCGGAATTCAGGGCTTACGAGCAGTACTTC; CDR3: CASSSEFRAYEQYF
size: NA; J: TRBJ2-2; D: NA; V: TRBV5-1; DNA: TGCGCCAGCAGCTTGGAAGGGTCGGGGACCGGGGAGCTGTTTTTT; CDR3: CASSLEGSGTGELFF
size: NA; J: TRBJ2-5; D: NA; V: TRBV15; DNA: TGTGCCACCAGCAGAGACGTCATCGGGACCCAGTACTTC; CDR3: CATSRDVIGTQYF
size: NA; J: TRBJ1-2; D: NA; V: TRBV5-1; DNA: TGCGCCAGCCTCGATCCAGGGGAGGGCTACACCTTC; CDR3: CASLDPGEGYTF
size: NA; J: TRBJ1-6; D: NA; V: TRBV15; DNA: TGTGCCACCAGCTGGACTGGGGCGAATTCACCCCTCCACTTT; CDR3: CATSWTGANSPLHF
size: NA; J: TRBJ1-1; D: TRBD1; V: TRBV2; DNA: TGTGCCAGCAGTTTTAAACAGGGGTCCAACACTGAAGCTTTCTTT; CDR3: CASSFKQGSNTEAFF
size: NA; J: TRBJ2-5; D: NA; V: TRBV2; DNA: TGTGCCAGCAGTGAAAATTTCAGGGCTGAGACCCAGTACTTC; CDR3: CASSENFRAETQYF
size: NA; J: TRBJ2-2; D: TRBD2; V: TRBV7-2; DNA: TGTGCCAGCAGCCTGTCTAGCGGGAGGACGAACACCGGGGAGCTGTTTTTT; CDR3: CASSLSSGRTNTGELFF
size: few; J: TRBJ1-2; D: NA; V: TRBV2; DNA: TGTGCCAGCAGTGAAGGGGGCGGCGGCTACACCTTC; CDR3: CASSEGGGGYTF
size: NA; J: TRBJ1-1; D: NA; V: TRBV30; DNA: TGTGCCTGGAGCCGCTCCTTTAGTGGGGGGCGATTCGGAAACACTGAAGCTTTCTTT; CDR3: CAWSRSFSGGRFGNTEAFF
size: NA; J: TRBJ1-1; D: NA; V: TRBV6-5; DNA: TGTGCCAGCAGTTACGGCGGCACCGAAGCTTTCTTT; CDR3: CASSYGGTEAFF
size: NA; J: TRBJ2-2; D: TRBD2; V: TRBV13; DNA: TGTGCCAGCAGCCCCTGGACTAGCACGAACACCGGGGAGCTGTTTTTT; CDR3: CASSPWTSTNTGELFF
size: NA; J: TRBJ1-2; D: NA; V: TRBV7-9; DNA: TGTGCCAGCAGCTCGGACGGAGGGGGGGGCTACACCTTC; CDR3: CASSSDGGGGYTF
size: NA; J: TRBJ1-2; D: NA; V: TRBV5-6; DNA: TGTGCCAGCAGCTTGATAGGGAACTATGGCTACACCTTC; CDR3: CASSLIGNYGYTF
size: NA; J: TRBJ2-3; D: NA; V: TRBV30; DNA: TGTGCCTGGAGTGTAACGGGAGGCACAGATACGCAGTATTTT; CDR3: CAWSVTGGTDTQYF
size: NA; J: TRBJ1-2; D: NA; V: TRBV5-8; DNA: NA; CDR3: CASASPESYGCTF
size: once; J: TRBJ2-3; D: TRBD2; V: TRBV5-4; DNA: TGTGCCAGCAGCCCTGGGACTAGCGGGAGGACAGATACGCAGTATTTT; CDR3: CASSPGTSGRTDTQYF
size: NA; J: TRBJ2-5; D: NA; V: TRBV7-2; DNA: TGTGCCAGCAGCCCTAGGGTTTCTCAAGAGACCCAGTACTTC; CDR3: CASSPRVSQETQYF